This entry concerns a single T cell receptor (beta chain). This sample is drawn from a study of blood T cell repertoires in COVID-19. For the study at large: Collection of acute and convalescent COVID-19 samples took place in the United States, Italy and Spain.

The V gene end was trimmed by 6 bases and the J gene end by 3 bases; junction bases not matched to a gene: 6. This CDR3 region has 15 residues. CDR1 and CDR2 from the germline V gene are SGHTA and FQGNSA. In the original workflow: From reference gene primer amplification, estimates of nucleated cell counts were derived. Here immunoSEQ multiplex PCR was the method, and the copy in TCRdb shows in-frame clones only, minus some. That table gives V, J and clone size, and the DNA gave D and trimming. The sample records around 130,000 clones, around four fifths being singletons. This TCR was recovered from a man of 80 years or more with acute or convalescent COVID-19. Sequences were obtained from peripheral blood. The gene calls are TRBV7-2 and TRBJ2-2; TRBD1 matches at 8 bases. CDR3 residues: CASRRDRSDTGELFF. CDR3 DNA sequence: TGTGCCAGCAGGAGGGACAGGTCGGACACCGGGGAGCTGTTTTTT.